This TCR beta chain is drawn from a study of a mutant IDH1 vaccine in newly diagnosed glioma. Study-level information: Earlier treatment was radiotherapy, temozolomide, or both, with most getting both.

This sample's time point: week 23, last vaccination. Doses of 300 ug of mutant IDH1 20-mer peptide were given with topical imiquimod. With respect to this clone: No antigen is known for it.

The CDR3 runs 14 residues. CDR1 and CDR2 from the germline V gene are SGHDT and YYEEEE. Trimming stripped 0 bases from V and 4 bases from J, with 7 bases between. The data were produced by immunoSEQ multiplex PCR, yet TCRdb's version contains in-frame clones alone and is incomplete. Altogether about 65,000 clones are present, roughly 85% being singletons, with the ten largest covering less than 5%. The chain couples TRBV5-6 to TRBJ1-4; no firm D call. Sequences were derived from PBMCs, sampled from a glioma patient whose treatment included an IDH1 peptide vaccine. The sequence came from a man aged 25-45 years with glioma. The CDR3 sequence: CASSLAANNEKLFF. In DNA form, the CDR3 reads TGTGCCAGCAGCTTGGCCGCAAATAATGAAAAACTGTTTTTT.